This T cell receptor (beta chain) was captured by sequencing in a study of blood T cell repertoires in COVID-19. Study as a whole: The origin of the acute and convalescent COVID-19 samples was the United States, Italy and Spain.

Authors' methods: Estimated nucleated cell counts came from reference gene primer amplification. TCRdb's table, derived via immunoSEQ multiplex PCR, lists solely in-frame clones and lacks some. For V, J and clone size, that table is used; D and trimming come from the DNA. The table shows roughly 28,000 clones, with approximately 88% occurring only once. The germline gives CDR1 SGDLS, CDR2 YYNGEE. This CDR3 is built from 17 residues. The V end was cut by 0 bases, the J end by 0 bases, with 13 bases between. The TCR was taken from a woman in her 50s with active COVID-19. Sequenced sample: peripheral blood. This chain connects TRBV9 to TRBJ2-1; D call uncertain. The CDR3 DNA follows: TGTGCCAGCAGCGTAGGCCCTATGGAGAGCTCCTACAATGAGCAGTTCTTC. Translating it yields CASSVGPMESSYNEQFF. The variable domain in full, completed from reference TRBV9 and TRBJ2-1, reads DSGVTQTPKHLITATGQRVTLRCSPRSGDLSVYWYQQSLDQGLQFLIQYYNGEERAKGNILERFSAQQFPDLHSELNLSSLELGDSALYFCASSVGPMESSYNEQFFGPGTRLTVL.